The clone carrying this TCR beta chain turned up a few times. The V gene's germline CDR1 is MNHEY and CDR2 SVGAGI. V lost 2 bases and J 5 bases, leaving 10 bases between the germline ends. The CDR3 is made up of 15 amino acids. Recruits, aged about 18 to 95 years, lived in 24 US areas. Clinical history reported by participants formed the basis on which cohorts were assigned. The sample comes from a study of blood T cell repertoires in COVID-19. The overall study: Both acute and convalescent COVID-19 samples were obtained from the United States, Italy and Spain.

Produced via immunoSEQ multiplex PCR; TCRdb's table is partial and in-frame only. The data contain a few hundred thousand clones, approximately 89% of them singletons. The chain is built from TRBV6-5 and TRBJ1-6, with D unclear. The sequence was collected from a woman between 40 and 50 years old who had been exposed to COVID-19. The sample taken for sequencing was PBMCs or T cells enriched from blood (not recorded which). CDR3 DNA sequence: TGTGCCAGCAGTTACAGCCCAACGGATAATTCACCCCTCCACTTT. It is translated as CASSYSPTDNSPLHF.